Described below is a single T cell receptor (beta chain) sequence and its context. The antigen is undetermined. This sample stems from a study of blood T cells in healthy people across ages. General observations from the study: A strong correlation between TCR beta diversity and naive T cell percentage was seen. Estimated diversity across one million T cells was deemed an underestimate.

A second PCR, run for about 7 to 11 cycles, used a sample-barcoded 5' primer plus a J-beta primer mix. MiXCR, applied by TCRdb to the 5' RACE reads, yields one record per CDR3 protein. There are about 1 million distinct CDR3 sequences in the sample; 40% to 50% occur only once, and approximately 17% lies in the top ten. The specimen was blood. The origin of this receptor is a woman aged 55-75 years in good health.

The CDR3 DNA reads as TGCAGTGCTAGATCGGGGAATGAGCAGTTCTTC. Protein sequence: CSARSGNEQFF. The chain uses TRBV20-1 and TRBJ2-1; a weak D match, TRBD2 (5 bases). V dropped 2 bases and J dropped 7 bases, with 6 bases sitting between them. Looked up from germline, CDR1 is DFQATT and CDR2 is SNEGSKA (reference sequence). The CDR3 is 11 amino acids.